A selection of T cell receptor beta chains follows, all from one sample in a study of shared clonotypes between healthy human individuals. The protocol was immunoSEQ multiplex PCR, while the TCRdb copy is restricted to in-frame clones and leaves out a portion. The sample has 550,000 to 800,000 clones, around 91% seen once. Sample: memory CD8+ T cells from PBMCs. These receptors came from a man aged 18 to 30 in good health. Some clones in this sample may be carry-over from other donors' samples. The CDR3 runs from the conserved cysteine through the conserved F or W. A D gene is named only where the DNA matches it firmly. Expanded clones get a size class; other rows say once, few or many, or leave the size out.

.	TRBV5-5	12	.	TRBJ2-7	TGTGCCAGCAGTCCGGCCGGCTACGAGCAGTACTTC	CASSPAGYEQYF
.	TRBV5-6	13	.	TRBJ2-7	TGTGCCAGCAGCTACCCCTTAGGGGACGAGCAGTACTTC	CASSYPLGDEQYF
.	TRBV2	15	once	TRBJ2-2	TGTGCCAGCAGTGCGGCTGCAGCGAACACCGGGGAGCTGTTTTTT	CASSAAAANTGELFF
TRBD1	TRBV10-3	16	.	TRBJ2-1	TGTGCCATCAGCTGGGACAGGCAATTCTCCTACAATGAGCAGTTCTTC	CAISWDRQFSYNEQFF
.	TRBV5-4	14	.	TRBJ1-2	TGTGCCAGCAGCTTGGATACAGAGCTCTATGGCTACACCTTC	CASSLDTELYGYTF
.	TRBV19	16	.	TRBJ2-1	TGTGCCAGTAGTATCGATGAGGAGTACTCCTACAATGAGCAGTTCTTC	CASSIDEEYSYNEQFF
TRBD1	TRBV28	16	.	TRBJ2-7	TGTGCCAGCAGTTCTTATGGGGACAGAGACTACGAGGGCCAGTACTTC	CASSSYGDRDYEGQYF
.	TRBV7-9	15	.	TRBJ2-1	TGTGCCAGCAGCCTAGCCGGGACATCTGGGAATGAGCAGTTCTTC	CASSLAGTSGNEQFF
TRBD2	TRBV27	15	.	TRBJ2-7	TGTGCCAGCAGACTAGCGGGAGGTATAATCTACGAGCAGTACTTC	CASRLAGGIIYEQYF
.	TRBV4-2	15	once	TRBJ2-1	TGTGCCAGCAGCCAAGTTGGAGGCAGGGACAATGAGCAGTTCTTC	CASSQVGGRDNEQFF
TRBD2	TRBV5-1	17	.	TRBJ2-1	TGCGCCAGCAGCTTGGAACTAGCGGGAGGTCTGGACAATGAGCAGTTCTTC	CASSLELAGGLDNEQFF
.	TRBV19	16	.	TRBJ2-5	TGTGCCAGTAGTAAGCTCCCCCGAACGGTAGGAGAGACCCAGTACTTC	CASSKLPRTVGETQYF
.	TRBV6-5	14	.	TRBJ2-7	TGTGCCAGCAGTTCCCATCTGATGGCCTACGAGCAGTACTTC	CASSSHLMAYEQYF
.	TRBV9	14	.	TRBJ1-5	TGTGCCAGCAGCGTAGGGGGGGGACGTCAGCCCCAGCATTTT	CASSVGGGRQPQHF
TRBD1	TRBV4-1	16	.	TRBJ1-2	TGCGCCAGCAGCCAAGAACCGGGACAGATAAGTGAGGGCTACACCTTC	CASSQEPGQISEGYTF
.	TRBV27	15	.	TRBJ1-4	TGTGCCAGCAGTTCAACAGGGATGACTAATGAAAAACTGTTTTTT	CASSSTGMTNEKLFF
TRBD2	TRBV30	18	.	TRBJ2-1	TGTGCCTGGAGAGGTCTGGGACTAGCGGAAAGGGGATACAATGAGCAGTTCTTC	CAWRGLGLAERGYNEQFF
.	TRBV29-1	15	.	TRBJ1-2	TGCAGCGTTGACTCGGCGGCAGCCGGTGGCTATGGCTACACCTTC	CSVDSAAAGGYGYTF
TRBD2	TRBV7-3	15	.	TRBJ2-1	TGTGCCAGCAGCTTAATACTAGCGGCATACAATGAGCAGTTCTTC	CASSLILAAYNEQFF
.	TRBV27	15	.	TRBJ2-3	TGTGCCAGCAGTTTTTGGGCAGGGAGGACAGATACGCAGTATTTT	CASSFWAGRTDTQYF
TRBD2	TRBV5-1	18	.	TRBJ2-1	TGCGCCAGCAGCTTGGGCCCCGGGTATAGCGGGAGTGGCAATGAGCAGTTCTTC	CASSLGPGYSGSGNEQFF
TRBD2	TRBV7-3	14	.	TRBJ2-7	TGTGCCAGCAGTATGGCGGGAGTTTCCCACGAGCAGTACTTC	CASSMAGVSHEQYF
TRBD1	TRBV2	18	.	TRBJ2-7	TGTGCCAGCCGAGCCAGCCCGGGACAGGTACGAAGCTCCTACGAGCAGTACTTC	CASRASPGQVRSSYEQYF
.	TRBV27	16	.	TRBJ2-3	TGTGCCAGCAGTTTCTACCCTCGACAGAGCACAGATACGCAGTATTTT	CASSFYPRQSTDTQYF
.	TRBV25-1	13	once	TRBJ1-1	TGTGCCAGCAGTGACCTTGGGCGAGCGGAAGCTTTCTTT	CASSDLGRAEAFF
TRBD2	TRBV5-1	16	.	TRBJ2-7	TGCGCCAGCAGCTTGGAAAGCGGGAGAGTCCCCTACGAGCAGTACTTC	CASSLESGRVPYEQYF
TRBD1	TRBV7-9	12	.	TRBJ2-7	TGTGCCACCGGAGGACAGGCCTACGAGCAGTACTTC	CATGGQAYEQYF
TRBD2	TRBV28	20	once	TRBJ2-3	TGTGCCAGCAGTTTAAAACTAGCGGGAGGGACAACGTATAGCACAGATACGCAGTATTTT	CASSLKLAGGTTYSTDTQYF
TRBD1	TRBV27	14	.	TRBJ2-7	TGTGCCAGCAGTACCCGGACAGGGGGGGACGAGCAGTACTTC	CASSTRTGGDEQYF
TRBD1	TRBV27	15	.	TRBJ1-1	TGTGCCAGCAGTTTGGACAGGGCGGGCGGCACTGAAGCTTTCTTT	CASSLDRAGGTEAFF
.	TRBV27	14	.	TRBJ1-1	TGTGCCAGCCTGGATCGCTGGGGCGACCGTGAAGCTTTCTTT	CASLDRWGDREAFF
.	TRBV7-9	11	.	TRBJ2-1	TGTGCCAGCAGCTTAATGGATGAGCAGTTCTTC	CASSLMDEQFF
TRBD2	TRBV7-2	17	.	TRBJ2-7	TGTGCCAGCAGCCCCACGAAGGGGTGGCGGGAGTGGGGGGAGCAGTACTTC	CASSPTKGWREWGEQYF